Listed here is a single TCR beta chain. At cycle 4 day 1, cycle 7 day 1, and baseline, blood was sampled. This sample was included in a study of OX40 agonist ivuxolimab in advanced cancers. Turning to the study itself: Ivuxolimab was administered intravenously to patients at 0.01 to 10 mg/kg every 2 weeks. Dose-escalation cases comprised hepatocellular carcinoma, melanoma, renal cell or head and neck cancer.

TCRdb keeps only in-frame clones here, not all; method: immunoSEQ multiplex PCR. The sample records more than 70,000 clones, 85% being singletons. The CDR3 is made up of 13 amino acids. Germline CDR1 is ENHRY and CDR2 is SYGVKD. Between the trimmed V and J ends, which lost 11 bases and 4 bases, there was a span of 17 bases. J is TRBJ1-1 and V is TRBV10-3, with D possibly TRBD1 on 5 matching bases. The sequencing used CD4+ or CD8+ T cells sorted from blood, collected in a trial of the OX40 agonist ivuxolimab. The source of this sequence is an adult with an advanced solid tumor such as melanoma, head and neck, liver or kidney cancer. DNA for the CDR3: TGTGCCTCAAGTGCGGGGCTGGGCACTGAAGCTTTCTTT. This codes for CASSAGLGTEAFF.